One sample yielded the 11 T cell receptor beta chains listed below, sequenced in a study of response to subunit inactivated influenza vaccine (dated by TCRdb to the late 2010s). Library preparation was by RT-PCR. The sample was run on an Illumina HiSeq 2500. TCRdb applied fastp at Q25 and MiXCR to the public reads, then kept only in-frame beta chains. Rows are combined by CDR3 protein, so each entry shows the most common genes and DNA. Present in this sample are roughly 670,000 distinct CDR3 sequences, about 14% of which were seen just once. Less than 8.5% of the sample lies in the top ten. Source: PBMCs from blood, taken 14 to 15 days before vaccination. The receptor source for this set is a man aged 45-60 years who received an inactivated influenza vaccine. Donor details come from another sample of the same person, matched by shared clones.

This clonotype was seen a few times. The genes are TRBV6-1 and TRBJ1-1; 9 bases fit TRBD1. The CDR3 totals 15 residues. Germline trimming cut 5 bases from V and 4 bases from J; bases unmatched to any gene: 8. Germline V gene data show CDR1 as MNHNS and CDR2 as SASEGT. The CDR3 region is CASSKRDRAGTEAFF. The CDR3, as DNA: TGTGCCAGCAGTAAGCGGGACAGGGCAGGCACTGAAGCTTTCTTT.

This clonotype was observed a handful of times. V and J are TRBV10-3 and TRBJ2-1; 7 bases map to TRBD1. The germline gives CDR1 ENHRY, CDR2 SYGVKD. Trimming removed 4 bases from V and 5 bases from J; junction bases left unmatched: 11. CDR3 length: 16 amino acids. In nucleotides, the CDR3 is TGTGCCATCAGTGCTATTCCGGGACAGTCGAACAATGAGCAGTTCTTC. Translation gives CAISAIPGQSNNEQFF.

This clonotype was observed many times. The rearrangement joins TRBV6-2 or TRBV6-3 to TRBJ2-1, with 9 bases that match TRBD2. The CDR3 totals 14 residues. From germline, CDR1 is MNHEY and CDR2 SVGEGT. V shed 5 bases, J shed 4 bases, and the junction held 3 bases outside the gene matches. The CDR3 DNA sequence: TGTGCCAGCAGTCCGACTAGCGGATACAATGAGCAGTTCTTC. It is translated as CASSPTSGYNEQFF.

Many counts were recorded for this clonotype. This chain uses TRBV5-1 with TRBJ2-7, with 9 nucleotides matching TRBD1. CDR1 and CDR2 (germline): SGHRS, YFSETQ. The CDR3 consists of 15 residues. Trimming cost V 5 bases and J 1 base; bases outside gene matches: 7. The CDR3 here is CASSHPGQGSYEQYF. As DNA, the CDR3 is TGCGCCAGCAGTCACCCGGGACAGGGATCCTACGAGCAGTACTTC. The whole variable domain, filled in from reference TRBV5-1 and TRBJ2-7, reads KAGVTQTPRYLIKTRGQQVTLSCSPISGHRSVSWYQQTPGQGLQFLFEYFSETQRNKGNFPGRFSGRQFSNSRSEMNVSTLELGDSALYLCASSHPGQGSYEQYFGPGTRLTVT.

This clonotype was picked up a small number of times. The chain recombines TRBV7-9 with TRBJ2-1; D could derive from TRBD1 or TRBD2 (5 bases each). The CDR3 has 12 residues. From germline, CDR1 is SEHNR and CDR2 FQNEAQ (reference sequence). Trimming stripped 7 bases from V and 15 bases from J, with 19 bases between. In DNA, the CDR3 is TGTGCCAGCACCTTGGACACAGAGGGGCGGTTCTTC. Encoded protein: CASTLDTEGRFF.

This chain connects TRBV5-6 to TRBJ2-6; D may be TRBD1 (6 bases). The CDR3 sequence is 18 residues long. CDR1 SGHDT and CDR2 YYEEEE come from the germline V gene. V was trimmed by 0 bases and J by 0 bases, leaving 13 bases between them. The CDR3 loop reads CASSLADSLRSGANVLTF. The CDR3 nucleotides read TGTGCCAGCAGCTTGGCGGACAGTCTTCGCTCTGGGGCCAACGTCCTGACTTTC.

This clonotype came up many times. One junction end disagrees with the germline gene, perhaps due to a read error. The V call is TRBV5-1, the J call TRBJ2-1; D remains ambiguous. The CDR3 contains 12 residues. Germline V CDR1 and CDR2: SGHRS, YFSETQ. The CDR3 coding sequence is TGTGCCAGCAGTCTGGGGTGGGATGAGCAGTTCTTC. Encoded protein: CASSLGWDEQFF.

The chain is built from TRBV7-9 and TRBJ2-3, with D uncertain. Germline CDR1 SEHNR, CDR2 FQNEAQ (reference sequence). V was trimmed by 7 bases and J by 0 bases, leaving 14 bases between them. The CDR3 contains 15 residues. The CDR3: CASTKTETSTDTQYF. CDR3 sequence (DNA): TGTGCCAGCACCAAGACTGAAACTAGCACAGATACGCAGTATTTT.

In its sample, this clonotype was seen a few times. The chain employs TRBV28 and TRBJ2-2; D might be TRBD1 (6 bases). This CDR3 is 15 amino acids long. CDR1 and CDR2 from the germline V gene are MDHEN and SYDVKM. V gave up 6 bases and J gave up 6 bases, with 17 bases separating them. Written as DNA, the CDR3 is TGTGCCAGCAGCCCTCGGGGCAGGGGTGCCGGGGAGCTGTTTTTT. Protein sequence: CASSPRGRGAGELFF. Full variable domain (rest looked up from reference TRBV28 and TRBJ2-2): DVKVTQSSRYLVKRTGEKVFLECVQDMDHENMFWYRQDPGLGLRLIYFSYDVKMKEKGDIPEGYSVSREKKERFSLILESASTNQTSMYLCASSPRGRGAGELFFGEGSRLTVL.

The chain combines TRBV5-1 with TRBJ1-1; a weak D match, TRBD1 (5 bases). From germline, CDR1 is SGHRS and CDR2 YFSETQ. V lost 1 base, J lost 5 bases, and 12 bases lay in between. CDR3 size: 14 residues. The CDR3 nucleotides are TGCGCCAGCAGCTTGTGGGGGATTGGGACTGAAGCTTTCTTT. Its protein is CASSLWGIGTEAFF.

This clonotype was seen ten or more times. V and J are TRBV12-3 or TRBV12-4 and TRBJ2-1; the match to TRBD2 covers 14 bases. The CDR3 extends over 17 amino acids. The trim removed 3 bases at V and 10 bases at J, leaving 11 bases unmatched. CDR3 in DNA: TGTGCCAGCAGTTTTAGCGGGACTAGCGGGAGTAAGTACGAGCAGTTCTTC. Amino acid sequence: CASSFSGTSGSKYEQFF.